The clone carrying this TCR beta chain occurred a few times. Its target is not known. These data belong to a study of blood T cells in healthy people across ages. Approximately 10 milliliters was the volume of peripheral blood drawn from each donor. The second PCR ran roughly 7 to 11 cycles with a sample-barcoded 5' primer and J-beta primers. Each single sample gave us at least 2.5 million CDR3-containing paired-end reads. TCRdb analysed the 5' RACE reads with MiXCR anew, one entry per CDR3 protein. The sample contains 650,000 to 800,000 distinct CDR3 sequences, around 43% of which appear only once. Study observations and caveats: Total diversity from one million sequenced T cells was likely underestimated.

The receptor was derived from a man aged 60-69 years in good health. The specimen was blood.

CDR3 protein: CSARVMGQGLLQPQHF. In nucleotides, the CDR3 is TGCAGTGCTAGAGTAATGGGACAGGGACTCTTGCAGCCCCAGCATTTT. This sequence joins TRBV20-1 and TRBJ1-5; 9 nucleotides agree with TRBD1. Looked up from germline, CDR1 is DFQATT and CDR2 is SNEGSKA (reference sequence). This CDR3 contains 16 residues. V gave up 1 base and J gave up 7 bases; unmatched junction bases: 11.